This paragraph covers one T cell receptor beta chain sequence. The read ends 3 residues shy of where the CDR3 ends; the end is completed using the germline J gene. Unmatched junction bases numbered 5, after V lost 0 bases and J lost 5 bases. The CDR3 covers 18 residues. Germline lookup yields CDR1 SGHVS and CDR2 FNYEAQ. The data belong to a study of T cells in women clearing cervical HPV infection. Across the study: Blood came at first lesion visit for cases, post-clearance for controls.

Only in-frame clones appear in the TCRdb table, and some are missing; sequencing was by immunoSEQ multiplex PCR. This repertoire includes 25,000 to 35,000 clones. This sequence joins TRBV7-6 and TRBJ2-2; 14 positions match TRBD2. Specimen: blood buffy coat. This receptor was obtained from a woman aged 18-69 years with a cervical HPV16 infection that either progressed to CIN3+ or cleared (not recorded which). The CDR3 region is CASSLAGLAGVRTGELFF. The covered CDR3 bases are TGTGCCAGCAGCTTAGCGGGACTAGCGGGAGTACGGACCGGGGAG.